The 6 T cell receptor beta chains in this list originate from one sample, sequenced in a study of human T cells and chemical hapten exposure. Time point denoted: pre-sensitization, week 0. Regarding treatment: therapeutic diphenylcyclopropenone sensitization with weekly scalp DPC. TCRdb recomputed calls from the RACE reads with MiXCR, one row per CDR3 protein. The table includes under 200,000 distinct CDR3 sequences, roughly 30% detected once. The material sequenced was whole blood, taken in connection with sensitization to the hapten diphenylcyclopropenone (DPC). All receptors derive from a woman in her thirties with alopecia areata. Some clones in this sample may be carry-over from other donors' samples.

The CDR3 protein is CSVSTGFTEAFF. The CDR3 DNA reads TGCAGCGTCTCTACAGGTTTCACTGAAGCTTTCTTT. The chain has TRBV29-1 and TRBJ1-1; weak D call: TRBD1 (5 bases). Trimming took off 6 bases at V and 4 bases at J, with 12 bases between the two ends. The length of the CDR3 is 12 residues. Germline values: CDR1 SQVTM, CDR2 ANQGSEA.

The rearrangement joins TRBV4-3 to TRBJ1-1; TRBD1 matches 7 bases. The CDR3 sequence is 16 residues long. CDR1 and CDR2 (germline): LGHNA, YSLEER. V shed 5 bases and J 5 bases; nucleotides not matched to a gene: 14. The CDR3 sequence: CASSVMTGRDRTEAFF. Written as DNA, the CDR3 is TGCGCCAGCAGCGTGATGACAGGGCGGGATCGGACTGAAGCTTTCTTT.

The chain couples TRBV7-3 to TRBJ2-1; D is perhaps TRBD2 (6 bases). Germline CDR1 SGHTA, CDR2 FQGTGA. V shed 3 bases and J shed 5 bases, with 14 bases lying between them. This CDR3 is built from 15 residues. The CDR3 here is CASSFDPLANNEQFF. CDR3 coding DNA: TGTGCCAGCAGCTTCGACCCCCTAGCGAACAATGAGCAGTTCTTC.

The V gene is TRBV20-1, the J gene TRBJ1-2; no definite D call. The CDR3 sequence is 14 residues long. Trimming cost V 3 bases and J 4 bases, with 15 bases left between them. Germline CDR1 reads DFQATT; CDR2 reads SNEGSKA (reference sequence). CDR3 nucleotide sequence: TGCAGTGCTAGTAGGGTCGGTGACTTCTATGGCTACACCTTC. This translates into CSASRVGDFYGYTF.

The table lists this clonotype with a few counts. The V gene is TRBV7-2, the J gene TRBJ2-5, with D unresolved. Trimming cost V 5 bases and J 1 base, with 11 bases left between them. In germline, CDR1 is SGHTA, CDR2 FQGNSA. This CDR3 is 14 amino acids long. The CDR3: CASSPFSVQETQYF. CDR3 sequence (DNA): TGTGCCAGCAGCCCCTTCTCGGTCCAAGAGACCCAGTACTTC.

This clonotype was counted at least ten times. The CDR3 nucleotides read TGTGCCAGCAGTTACTACAGGGTAGGGGAAAAACTGTTTTTT. Its protein is CASSYYRVGEKLFF. J is TRBJ1-4 and V is TRBV6-6; maybe TRBD1 (6 bases). The CDR3 runs to 14 residues. From germline, CDR1 is MNHNY and CDR2 SVGAGI (reference sequence). Trimming removed 1 base from V and 8 bases from J, with 11 bases in between.